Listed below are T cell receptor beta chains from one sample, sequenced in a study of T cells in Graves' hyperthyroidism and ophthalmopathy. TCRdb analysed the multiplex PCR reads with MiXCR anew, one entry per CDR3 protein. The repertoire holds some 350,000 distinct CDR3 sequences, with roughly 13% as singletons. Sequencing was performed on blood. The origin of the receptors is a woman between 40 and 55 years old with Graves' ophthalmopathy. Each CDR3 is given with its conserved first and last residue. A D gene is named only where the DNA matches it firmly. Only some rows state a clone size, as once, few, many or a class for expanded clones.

CDR3 DNA: TGCAGCGTTTGGGGCATGAACACTGAAGCTTTCTTT
CDR3 protein: CSVWGMNTEAFF
clone size: many
V gene: TRBV29-1
J gene: TRBJ1-1
D gene: -

CDR3 DNA: TGTGCCACCCGAGGCCGGGGGGCTGTCAATGAGCAGTTCTTC
CDR3 protein: CATRGRGAVNEQFF
clone size: many
V gene: TRBV24-1
J gene: TRBJ2-1
D gene: -

CDR3 DNA: TGTGCCACCCAAGCGCAATCCTACAATGAGCAGTTCTTC
CDR3 protein: CATQAQSYNEQFF
clone size: many
V gene: TRBV15
J gene: TRBJ2-1
D gene: -

CDR3 DNA: TGCGCCAGCAGTCAGGGTTGGGGGCCCAATGAAAAACTGTTTTTT
CDR3 protein: CASSQGWGPNEKLFF
clone size: -
V gene: TRBV5-1
J gene: TRBJ1-4
D gene: -

CDR3 DNA: TGTGCCAGCAGTGTGTACAGAGAGATTATGAACACTGAAGCTTTCTTT
CDR3 protein: CASSVYREIMNTEAFF
clone size: many
V gene: TRBV2
J gene: TRBJ1-1
D gene: -

CDR3 DNA: TGCGCCAGCAGCTCGTCCACCTTTAGCGGCGAGCAGTACTTC
CDR3 protein: CASSSSTFSGEQYF
clone size: -
V gene: TRBV5-1
J gene: TRBJ2-7
D gene: -

CDR3 DNA: TGTGCCAGCAGCTTAGGCCCTTTATTTGGATTCACTGAAGCTTTCTTT
CDR3 protein: CASSLGPLFGFTEAFF
clone size: many
V gene: TRBV11-2
J gene: TRBJ1-1
D gene: -

CDR3 DNA: TGTGCCAGCAGCTTAGGGGGGGGGGCTTACACAGATACGCAGTATTTT
CDR3 protein: CASSLGGGAYTDTQYF
clone size: few
V gene: TRBV7-9
J gene: TRBJ2-3
D gene: -

CDR3 DNA: TGCAGTGCTAACCCCGGGCATACGCAGTATTTT
CDR3 protein: CSANPGHTQYF
clone size: -
V gene: TRBV20-1
J gene: TRBJ2-3
D gene: -

CDR3 DNA: TGTGCCAGCAGCGGGGGGACTAGCTTTGGTAATACGCAGTATTTT
CDR3 protein: CASSGGTSFGNTQYF
clone size: -
V gene: TRBV9
J gene: TRBJ2-3
D gene: TRBD2

CDR3 DNA: TGCAGTGCCGACAACAGGGGCACTGAAGCTTTCTTT
CDR3 protein: CSADNRGTEAFF
clone size: -
V gene: TRBV20-1
J gene: TRBJ1-1
D gene: TRBD1

CDR3 DNA: TGTGCCAGCAGCACCGGGGGGTTTCAGCTGTTTTTT
CDR3 protein: CASSTGGFQLFF
clone size: many
V gene: TRBV12-3/TRBV12-4
J gene: TRBJ2-2
D gene: TRBD2

CDR3 DNA: TGTGCCAGTAGTCTGGTAGCGGGGTCTAGCACAGATACGCAGTATTTT
CDR3 protein: CASSLVAGSSTDTQYF
clone size: -
V gene: TRBV19
J gene: TRBJ2-3
D gene: TRBD2

CDR3 DNA: TGTGCCAGCAACCCCCGATGGGGGGCGATAGATACGCAGTATTTT
CDR3 protein: CASNPRWGAIDTQYF
clone size: once
V gene: TRBV5-5
J gene: TRBJ2-3
D gene: -

CDR3 DNA: TGTGCCAGTAGTACCCGGACAGGGGGCTCCTACACTGAAGCTTTCTTT
CDR3 protein: CASSTRTGGSYTEAFF
clone size: -
V gene: TRBV19
J gene: TRBJ1-1
D gene: TRBD1

CDR3 DNA: TGTGCCAGCAGACATTATCCTATCTGGGGCACCAACAATGAGCAGTTCTTC
CDR3 protein: CASRHYPIWGTNNEQFF
clone size: many
V gene: TRBV28
J gene: TRBJ2-1
D gene: -

CDR3 DNA: TGCAGTGCTAGAGATCGGGGGAGTTGGAACGAGCAGTACTTC
CDR3 protein: CSARDRGSWNEQYF
clone size: few
V gene: TRBV20-1
J gene: TRBJ2-7
D gene: -

CDR3 DNA: TGTGCTAAAATCATCCGGGAGAACCAAGAGACCCAGTACTTC
CDR3 protein: CAKIIRENQETQYF
clone size: -
V gene: TRBV19
J gene: TRBJ2-5
D gene: -

CDR3 DNA: TGCGCCAGCAGCCCAAGACAGGGGGCCTACAATGAGCAGTTCTTC
CDR3 protein: CASSPRQGAYNEQFF
clone size: -
V gene: TRBV5-1
J gene: TRBJ2-1
D gene: TRBD1

CDR3 DNA: TGTGCCAGCTCACCACTGGACGGGTCCTACGAGCAGTACTTC
CDR3 protein: CASSPLDGSYEQYF
clone size: many
V gene: TRBV18
J gene: TRBJ2-7
D gene: -

CDR3 DNA: TGTGCCACCAGGACAGGGGGGACCGAGCAGTACTTC
CDR3 protein: CATRTGGTEQYF
clone size: many
V gene: TRBV2
J gene: TRBJ2-7
D gene: TRBD1

CDR3 DNA: TGCGCCAGCAGCTTGGCCGGTGCCCGCCCGGGGACTATGGGTGTTGGCTACACCTTC
CDR3 protein: CASSLAGARPGTMGVGYTF
clone size: -
V gene: TRBV5-1
J gene: TRBJ1-2
D gene: -

CDR3 DNA: TGTGCCAGCAGCGGCAAGACTAGCGGGACCACAGATACGCAGTATTTT
CDR3 protein: CASSGKTSGTTDTQYF
clone size: -
V gene: TRBV9
J gene: TRBJ2-3
D gene: TRBD2

CDR3 DNA: TGTGCCAGCGGGGGGACAGTCACCTACAATGAGCAGTTCTTC
CDR3 protein: CASGGTVTYNEQFF
clone size: few
V gene: TRBV2
J gene: TRBJ2-1
D gene: -

CDR3 DNA: TGTGCCAGCAGCTTGGTTTGGGGGGGCCAAGAGACCCAGTACTTC
CDR3 protein: CASSLVWGGQETQYF
clone size: many
V gene: TRBV5-5
J gene: TRBJ2-5
D gene: TRBD2

CDR3 DNA: TGCAGTGCCCCGGGGGGGAATCAGCCCCAGCATTTT
CDR3 protein: CSAPGGNQPQHF
clone size: few
V gene: TRBV20-1
J gene: TRBJ1-5
D gene: -

CDR3 DNA: TGTGCCACCAGTACGGGACAGGAGCACACCGGGGAGCTGTTTTTT
CDR3 protein: CATSTGQEHTGELFF
clone size: many
V gene: TRBV12-3/TRBV12-4
J gene: TRBJ2-2
D gene: TRBD1

CDR3 DNA: TGTGCCAGCACCTTATTAGGGGCAGATACGCAGTATTTT
CDR3 protein: CASTLLGADTQYF
clone size: many
V gene: TRBV12-3/TRBV12-4
J gene: TRBJ2-3
D gene: -

CDR3 DNA: TGTGCCACCAGACCACAGGGGGTAACAGATACGCAGTATTTT
CDR3 protein: CATRPQGVTDTQYF
clone size: few
V gene: TRBV15
J gene: TRBJ2-3
D gene: TRBD1

CDR3 DNA: TGTGCCAGCAGCGGACTTTCTTTGATCCACGGGGAGCTGTTTTTT
CDR3 protein: CASSGLSLIHGELFF
clone size: -
V gene: TRBV6-1
J gene: TRBJ2-2
D gene: -

CDR3 DNA: TGCGCCAGCAGCCCTCCGGGACCAGGCACAGATACGCAGTATTTT
CDR3 protein: CASSPPGPGTDTQYF
clone size: many
V gene: TRBV4-1
J gene: TRBJ2-3
D gene: -

CDR3 DNA: TGCAGTGCTATCCCTAGCGGGAGAGGGGGGGGTTCCTACAATGAGCAGTTCTTC
CDR3 protein: CSAIPSGRGGGSYNEQFF
clone size: -
V gene: TRBV20-1
J gene: TRBJ2-1
D gene: TRBD2

CDR3 DNA: TGTGCCAGCAGCTATGGAGGTTTTGGCAATCAGCCCCAGCATTTT
CDR3 protein: CASSYGGFGNQPQHF
clone size: many
V gene: TRBV28
J gene: TRBJ1-5
D gene: -

CDR3 DNA: TGTGCCAGCAGCTCGGACAGGGAGACTGGCTACACCTTC
CDR3 protein: CASSSDRETGYTF
clone size: few
V gene: TRBV27
J gene: TRBJ1-2
D gene: TRBD1

CDR3 DNA: TGTGCCAGCAGTCCGACCGGGACAGCATACGGGAAACTGTTTTTT
CDR3 protein: CASSPTGTAYGKLFF
clone size: many
V gene: TRBV28
J gene: TRBJ1-4
D gene: TRBD1

CDR3 DNA: TGTGCCAGCAGTGAGGACGGGCTCTCTGGAAACACCATATATTTT
CDR3 protein: CASSEDGLSGNTIYF
clone size: many
V gene: TRBV2
J gene: TRBJ1-3
D gene: -

CDR3 DNA: TGTGCCAGCAGTGAATATTTCCCCGACAGAAACTATGGCTACACCTTC
CDR3 protein: CASSEYFPDRNYGYTF
clone size: many
V gene: TRBV2
J gene: TRBJ1-2
D gene: -

CDR3 DNA: TGCAGTGCCTCTCCAGGACAAGAGACCCAGTACTTC
CDR3 protein: CSASPGQETQYF
clone size: -
V gene: TRBV20-1
J gene: TRBJ2-5
D gene: -

CDR3 DNA: TGTGCCAGCACCGCAGGCCTAGAGCGACCGGGACTAGTCTCCTACGAGCAGTACTTC
CDR3 protein: CASTAGLERPGLVSYEQYF
clone size: -
V gene: TRBV7-9
J gene: TRBJ2-7
D gene: TRBD2

CDR3 DNA: TGCAGTGCTAGAGAATCGGGGGGGGTGTGGCAGTTCTTC
CDR3 protein: CSARESGGVWQFF
clone size: -
V gene: TRBV20-1
J gene: TRBJ2-1
D gene: TRBD2

CDR3 DNA: TGTGCCAGCAGCCCCGGGGGTACAGGAGCTAACTATGGCTACACCTTC
CDR3 protein: CASSPGGTGANYGYTF
clone size: -
V gene: TRBV9
J gene: TRBJ1-2
D gene: -

CDR3 DNA: TGTGCCAGCAGCCCAGGGGACCAGTTCCAAGAGACCCAGTACTTC
CDR3 protein: CASSPGDQFQETQYF
clone size: many
V gene: TRBV11-2
J gene: TRBJ2-5
D gene: -

CDR3 DNA: TGTGCCAGCAGCCAAGATCTGGACAGTAGAAGTGGCTACACCTTC
CDR3 protein: CASSQDLDSRSGYTF
clone size: few
V gene: TRBV3-1
J gene: TRBJ1-2
D gene: -

CDR3 DNA: TGTGCCAGCTCGTCGACGTCTCAAGAGACCCAGTACTTC
CDR3 protein: CASSSTSQETQYF
clone size: -
V gene: TRBV18
J gene: TRBJ2-5
D gene: -

CDR3 DNA: TGTGCCAGCAGCTTAGGTTTCGGGGGAGTAGGGTACGAGCAGTACTTC
CDR3 protein: CASSLGFGGVGYEQYF
clone size: many
V gene: TRBV11-2
J gene: TRBJ2-7
D gene: -

CDR3 DNA: TGTGCCAGCAGCGTCCTAGTTGGTTTTAGCACAGATACGCAGTATTTT
CDR3 protein: CASSVLVGFSTDTQYF
clone size: -
V gene: TRBV9
J gene: TRBJ2-3
D gene: -

CDR3 DNA: TGTGCCAGCACAATCCCAGGGGCCCATGAAAAACTGTTTTTT
CDR3 protein: CASTIPGAHEKLFF
clone size: -
V gene: TRBV18
J gene: TRBJ1-4
D gene: -

CDR3 DNA: TGTGCCAGCAGCGTAGAGGGACTAGCGGGTAACGACGAGCAGTACTTC
CDR3 protein: CASSVEGLAGNDEQYF
clone size: many
V gene: TRBV9
J gene: TRBJ2-7
D gene: TRBD2

CDR3 DNA: TGTGCCAGCAGTGACCCGGCTGGCACAGATACGCAGTATTTT
CDR3 protein: CASSDPAGTDTQYF
clone size: -
V gene: TRBV25-1
J gene: TRBJ2-3
D gene: -

CDR3 DNA: TGTGCCAGCAGCTTAGCGACAGGGGGCACAGATACGCAGTATTTT
CDR3 protein: CASSLATGGTDTQYF
clone size: many
V gene: TRBV7-9
J gene: TRBJ2-3
D gene: TRBD1